The TCR beta chain under discussion was sequenced for a study of cytomegalovirus exposure and HLA in healthy donors. 60 Vbeta and 13 Jbeta primers were used in PCR. Libraries were prepared by immunoSEQ multiplex PCR; TCRdb keeps only in-frame clonotypes and omits some of them. Seen here are 180,000 or so clones, more than 65% observed once, and the top ten hold approximately 2.9%. Germline V gives CDR1 SGDLS, CDR2 YYNGEE. V was trimmed by 2 bases and J by 1 base, leaving 15 bases between them. The CDR3 contains 16 residues. The chain uses TRBV9 and TRBJ1-2, with a tentative D call TRBD1 (5 bases). The sequenced material came from PBMCs. The TCR was taken from a female donor in good health and CMV-seronegative. Here the CDR3 reads CASSVSGEVDNYGYTF. CDR3 nucleotides: TGTGCCAGCAGCGTGTCGGGGGAAGTAGATAACTATGGCTACACCTTC.